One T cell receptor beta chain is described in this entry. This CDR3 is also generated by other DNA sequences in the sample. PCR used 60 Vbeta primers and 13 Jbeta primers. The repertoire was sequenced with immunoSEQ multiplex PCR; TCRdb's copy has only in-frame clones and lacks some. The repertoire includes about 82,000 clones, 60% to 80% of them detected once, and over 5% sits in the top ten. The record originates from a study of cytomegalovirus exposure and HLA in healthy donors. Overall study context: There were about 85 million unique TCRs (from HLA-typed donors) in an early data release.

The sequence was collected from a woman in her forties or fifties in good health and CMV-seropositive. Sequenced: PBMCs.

CDR3 region: CASSRDRAYNQPQHF. The DNA for the CDR3 is TGTGCCAGTAGCCGAGACAGGGCCTACAATCAGCCCCAGCATTTT. The V and J genes are TRBV19 and TRBJ1-5, with 7 positions matching TRBD1. The CDR3 length is 15 residues. V lost 6 bases, J lost 3 bases, and 8 bases stayed unmatched. From germline, CDR1 is LNHDA and CDR2 SQIVND (reference sequence).